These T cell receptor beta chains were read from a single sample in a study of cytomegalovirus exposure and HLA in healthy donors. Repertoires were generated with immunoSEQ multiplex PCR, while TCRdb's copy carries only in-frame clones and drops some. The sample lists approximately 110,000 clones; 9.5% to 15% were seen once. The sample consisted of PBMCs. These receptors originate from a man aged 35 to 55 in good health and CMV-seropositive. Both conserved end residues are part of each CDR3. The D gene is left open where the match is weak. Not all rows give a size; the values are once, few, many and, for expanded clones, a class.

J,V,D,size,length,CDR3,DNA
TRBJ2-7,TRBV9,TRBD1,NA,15,CASSVGQGDSYEQYF,TGTGCCAGCAGCGTCGGACAGGGGGATTCCTACGAGCAGTACTTC
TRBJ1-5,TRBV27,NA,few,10,CARPDSAQHF,TGTGCCAGACCCGACAGTGCCCAGCATTTT
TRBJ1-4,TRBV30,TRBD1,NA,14,CAWTNGQGEEKLFF,TGTGCCTGGACCAACGGACAGGGCGAAGAAAAACTGTTTTTT
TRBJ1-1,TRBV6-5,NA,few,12,CALVGDRTEAFF,TGTGCCCTCGTCGGGGATCGCACTGAAGCTTTCTTT
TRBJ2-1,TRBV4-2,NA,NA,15,CASSQEALEGGEQFF,TGTGCCAGCAGCCAAGAGGCCCTGGAGGGCGGAGAGCAGTTCTTC
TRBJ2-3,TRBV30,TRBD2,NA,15,CAWSDGLAGRDTQYF,TGTGCCTGGAGTGATGGACTAGCGGGACGCGATACGCAGTATTTT
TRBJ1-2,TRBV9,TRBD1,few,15,CASSASQGATYGYTF,TGTGCCAGCAGCGCCTCACAGGGGGCGACATATGGCTACACCTTC
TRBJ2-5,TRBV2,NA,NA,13,CASSEWQQETQYF,TGTGCCAGCAGTGAGTGGCAGCAAGAGACCCAGTACTTC
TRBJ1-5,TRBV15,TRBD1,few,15,CATSRVGQGDQPQHF,TGTGCCACCAGCAGAGTGGGACAGGGTGATCAGCCCCAGCATTTT
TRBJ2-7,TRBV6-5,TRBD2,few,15,CASSPSGGRAYEQYF,TGTGCCAGCAGTCCTAGCGGGGGGAGGGCCTACGAGCAGTACTTC
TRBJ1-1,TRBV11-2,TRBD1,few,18,CASSPRTGVVGRNTEAFF,TGTGCCAGCAGCCCCAGGACAGGGGTGGTCGGTAGGAACACTGAAGCTTTCTTT
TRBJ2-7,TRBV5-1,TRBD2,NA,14,CASSFVGGEYEQYF,TGCGCCAGCAGCTTCGTCGGGGGGGAGTACGAGCAGTACTTC
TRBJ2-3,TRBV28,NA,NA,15,CASRISTGSADTQYF,TGTGCCAGCAGGATATCCACCGGTAGCGCAGATACGCAGTATTTT
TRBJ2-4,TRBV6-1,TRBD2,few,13,CASSEREINIQYF,TGTGCCAGCAGTGAGCGGGAGATAAACATTCAGTACTTC
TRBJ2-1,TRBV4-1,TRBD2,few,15,CASSQLAGAGSEQFF,TGCGCCAGCAGCCAATTAGCGGGAGCGGGGAGTGAGCAGTTCTTC
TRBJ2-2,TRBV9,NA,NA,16,CASSFGESATTGELFF,TGTGCCAGCAGCTTTGGAGAAAGCGCGACCACCGGGGAGCTGTTTTTT
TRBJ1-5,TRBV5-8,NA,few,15,CASSLSGYSNQPQHF,TGTGCCAGCAGCTTGTCGGGATATAGCAATCAGCCCCAGCATTTT
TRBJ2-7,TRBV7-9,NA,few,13,CASSLASTYEQYF,TGTGCCAGCAGCTTAGCTAGTACTTACGAGCAGTACTTC
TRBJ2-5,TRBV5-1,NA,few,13,CASSLIQAETQYF,TGCGCCAGCAGCTTGATACAGGCGGAGACCCAGTACTTC
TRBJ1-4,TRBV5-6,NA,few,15,CASSSYSPTNEKLFF,TGTGCCAGCAGCTCCTACAGTCCAACTAATGAAAAACTGTTTTTT
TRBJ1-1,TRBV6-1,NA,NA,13,CASPRIFGAEAFF,TGTGCCAGTCCCAGGATTTTCGGCGCTGAAGCTTTCTTT
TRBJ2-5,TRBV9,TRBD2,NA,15,CASSDGGGEGETQYF,TGTGCCAGCAGCGACGGCGGGGGAGAGGGGGAGACCCAGTACTTC
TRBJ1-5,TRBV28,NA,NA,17,CASIPNTTAYSNQPQHF,TGTGCCAGCATACCCAACACGACAGCATATAGCAATCAGCCCCAGCATTTT
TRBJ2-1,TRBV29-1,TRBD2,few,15,CSVEGVSGAYNEQFF,TGCAGCGTTGAAGGGGTTAGCGGGGCTTACAATGAGCAGTTCTTC
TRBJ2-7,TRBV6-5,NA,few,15,CASSYGGGYSYEQYF,TGTGCCAGCAGTTACGGAGGCGGATACTCCTACGAGCAGTACTTC
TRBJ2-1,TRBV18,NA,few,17,CASSLAGTPSSYNEQFF,TGTGCCAGCTCACTTGCAGGGACACCGAGCTCCTACAATGAGCAGTTCTTC
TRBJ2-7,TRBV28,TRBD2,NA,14,CASSLTGGSDEQYF,TGTGCCAGCAGTTTAACGGGAGGAAGCGACGAGCAGTACTTC
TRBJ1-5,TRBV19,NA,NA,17,CASSTNPQGYSNQPQHF,TGTGCCAGTAGTACTAACCCCCAGGGGTATAGCAATCAGCCCCAGCATTTT